Included here is one TCR beta chain sequence, with context. This sample was included in a study of T cells in tumors after PD-1 blockade. Study overall: A subset received ongoing vismodegib 150 mg daily alongside anti-PD-1 therapy.

Assay: immunoSEQ multiplex PCR; the TCRdb copy retains only in-frame clones and omits some. The sample carries roughly 48,000 clones, about 85% recorded once. CDR3 length equals 17 residues. Germline V gene sequence: CDR1 LGHNT, CDR2 FRNRAP. Trimming stripped 3 bases from V and 6 bases from J, with 20 bases between. The material was PBMCs, obtained before anti-PD-1 treatment. This sequence originates from a human donor with basal cell carcinoma. This sequence joins TRBV12-5 and TRBJ2-2; the D gene is possibly TRBD1 (7 bases). CDR3 region: CASGFGRRGQIPGELFF. The CDR3 DNA follows: TGTGCTAGTGGTTTCGGCAGGAGGGGACAGATACCCGGGGAGCTGTTTTTT. Looking up the rest from reference TRBV12-5 and TRBJ2-2 gives the full variable domain: DARVTQTPRHKVTEMGQEVTMRCQPILGHNTVFWYRQTMMQGLELLAYFRNRAPLDDSGMPKDRFSAEMPDATLATLKIQPSEPRDSAVYFCASGFGRRGQIPGELFFGEGSRLTVL.